The TCR beta chain described here comes from a study of a mutant IDH1 vaccine in newly diagnosed glioma. Notes on this clone: Its antigen remains unknown.

Indicated time point: week 47, end of study. The study gave 300 ug of mutant IDH1 20-mer peptide per vaccine dose, with topical imiquimod. TCRdb's copy holds only in-frame clones and misses some; the assay was immunoSEQ multiplex PCR. The data hold almost 95,000 clones, with about nine tenths observed a single time. The TCR sequence derives from a woman aged 45-65 years with glioma. Sequencing used PBMCs, obtained from a glioma patient whose treatment included an IDH1 peptide vaccine.

In DNA, the CDR3 is TGCGCCAGCAGCTTGGAAGGGGGTAGTGAAGCTTTCTTT. It translates to CASSLEGGSEAFF. V gene TRBV5-1 combines with J gene TRBJ1-1; TRBD1 is a possible D gene (6 bases). V gave up 0 bases and J gave up 7 bases, with 10 bases separating them. The CDR3 totals 13 residues. Per germline, CDR1 SGHRS and CDR2 YFSETQ.